This T cell receptor beta chain was sequenced for a study of shared clonotypes between healthy human individuals. Study-wide findings and caveats: What naive subsets generally showed was a larger estimated richness than memory subsets showed. The donor pool, a small one, limited the genetic and exposure-history diversity represented.

The authors split each subset's genomic DNA evenly across several immunoSEQ plates. Sequenced by immunoSEQ multiplex PCR; TCRdb stores in-frame clones only, minus some. The sample carries about 2 million clones, over 85% recorded once. Looked up from germline, CDR1 is ENHRY and CDR2 is SYGVKD. CDR3 length: 14 amino acids. The J segment lost 0 bases and the V segment lost 9 bases, leaving 4 bases of the junction unmatched. Concerning this clone: Antigen specificity is unknown.

What was sequenced was naive CD4+ T cells sorted from blood. As for subset: CD45RA+ positively selected. V gene TRBV10-3 combines with J gene TRBJ2-2, with TRBD1 matching over 7 bases. The clonotype comes from a man between 18 and 29 years old in good health. CDR3 protein: CAIRTGSNTGELFF. The CDR3 DNA reads as TGTGCCATTCGGACAGGATCGAACACCGGGGAGCTGTTTTTT.